Listed here is a single T cell receptor (beta chain). What it recognizes is unknown. V shed 7 bases, J shed 5 bases, and the junction held 14 bases outside the gene matches. CDR3 length: 16 residues. CDR1 and CDR2 (germline): LNHDA, SQIVND (reference sequence). This entry is derived from a study of cytomegalovirus exposure and HLA in healthy donors. Points from the study as a whole: Later analysis found that TCR beta chains associated with HLA were more clonally expanded than other, equally common chains. The study designated 150 to 200 TCR beta chains cytomegalovirus-associated. Association with HLA alleles at 0.05 false discovery rate was found for 15,000 or so TCR beta sequences in a later analysis. In presence/absence analyses, roughly uniform sequencing depth across donors was assumed.

The PCR had 60 Vbeta and 13 Jbeta primers. Generated by immunoSEQ multiplex PCR, the TCRdb table keeps only in-frame clones and is missing some. This table has approximately 160,000 clones, approximately 80% appearing once. The sample was PBMCs. The sequence was obtained from a woman between 40 and 55 years old in good health and CMV-seropositive. The J gene is TRBJ2-5, the V gene TRBV19, with 9 bases that match TRBD2. The CDR3 loop is CASKPGASGAGETQYF. Here the CDR3 DNA reads TGTGCCAGTAAACCCGGGGCTAGCGGGGCAGGGGAGACCCAGTACTTC.